This entry describes one TCR beta chain. The antigen is undetermined. This sample stems from a study of blood T cells in healthy people across ages. Study-level results: TCR beta diversity tracked closely with naive T cell percentage.

It was with a sample-barcoded 5' primer and a J-beta primer mix that a second PCR of roughly 7 to 12 cycles was run. TCRdb re-called the 5' RACE reads through MiXCR, storing one row per CDR3 protein. The repertoire holds 450,000 to 650,000 distinct CDR3 sequences, with around 24% as singletons. This sample also belongs to another study, concerning T cells of mothers and their children.

Input material: blood. The sequence derives from a boy younger than 18 in good health.

The chain's CDR3 is CASSGNPGQVIQETQYF. In DNA, the CDR3 is TGTGCCAGCAGCGGAAATCCGGGACAGGTTATTCAAGAGACCCAGTACTTC. The rearrangement uses TRBV9 and TRBJ2-5; TRBD1 agrees at 8 bases. CDR3 length equals 17 residues. In germline, CDR1 is SGDLS, CDR2 YYNGEE. V was clipped by 3 bases and J by 2 bases; unmatched bases: 12. Filled out from reference TRBV9 and TRBJ2-5, the complete variable domain reads DSGVTQTPKHLITATGQRVTLRCSPRSGDLSVYWYQQSLDQGLQFLIQYYNGEERAKGNILERFSAQQFPDLHSELNLSSLELGDSALYFCASSGNPGQVIQETQYFGPGTRLLVL.